Presented here are 19 T cell receptor beta chains from one specimen sequenced in a study of regulatory T cells in long-lasting Graves disease. Sample time point: newly diagnosed GD, antithyroid drugs for less than 3 months. PBMC-derived RNA was used for the TCR library. Through Arm-PCR of CDR3 regions and iRepertoire HTBI primers, TCR beta libraries were built. TCRdb used MiXCR to reprocess the multiplex PCR reads, holding one entry per CDR3 protein. The repertoire includes around 320,000 distinct CDR3 sequences, roughly 17% of them detected once, and 30% sits in the top ten. The same data also went into a second study, on T cells in Graves' hyperthyroidism and ophthalmopathy.

The source was peripheral blood mononuclear cells (PBMCs), collected at new diagnosis, from a patient treated with antithyroid drugs. Receptor source: a man between 40 and 49 years old with Graves disease.

The chain combines TRBV5-1 with TRBJ2-5, with a weak D call TRBD2 (7 bases). The CDR3 has 15 amino acids. Deletions cut 1 base from V and 1 base from J, with 11 bases between. Germline CDR1 and CDR2: SGHRS and YFSETQ. CDR3: CASSLLGGGQETQYF. The CDR3 DNA reads as TGCGCCAGCAGCTTGTTGGGAGGGGGCCAAGAGACCCAGTACTTC. The complete variable domain, with remaining parts taken from reference TRBV5-1 and TRBJ2-5, reads KAGVTQTPRYLIKTRGQQVTLSCSPISGHRSVSWYQQTPGQGLQFLFEYFSETQRNKGNFPGRFSGRQFSNSRSEMNVSTLELGDSALYLCASSLLGGGQETQYFGPGTRLLVL.

Turning to this clonotype: Its ends do not fully match the called genes, so a read error is possible. The gene calls are TRBV2 and TRBJ1-2; tentatively, D is TRBD1 (5 bases). The V gene's germline CDR1 is SNHLY and CDR2 FYNNEI. There are 10 residues in the CDR3. CDR3 sequence: CASSDYRRAF. CDR3 nucleotide sequence: TGTGCCAGCAGTGATTACAGGCGGGCCTTC.

The J gene is TRBJ1-1, the V gene TRBV7-9, with D unclear. Trimming took off 2 bases at V and 0 bases at J, with 7 bases between the two ends. CDR1 and CDR2 from the germline V gene are SEHNR and FQNEAQ (reference sequence). The CDR3 totals 14 residues. For the CDR3, the DNA is TGTGCCAGCAGCTTAAGGCTGTTGAACACTGAAGCTTTCTTT. It encodes CASSLRLLNTEAFF.

A single count supports this clonotype. This may be a read error, as it is one base from a much larger clone. This chain uses TRBV6-2 or TRBV6-3 with TRBJ2-7; no definite D call. CDR3 size: 11 residues. The V end was cut by 2 bases, the J end by 5 bases, with 4 bases between. CDR1 and CDR2 (germline): MNHEY, SVGEGT. The CDR3 is CASSYEDEQYF. The CDR3 nucleotides read TGTGCCAGCAGTTACGAGGACGAGCAGTACTTC.

This clonotype was detected ten times or more. V gene TRBV7-9 combines with J gene TRBJ2-5, with 8 bases matching TRBD2. With 8 bases clipped from V and 4 bases from J, the junction kept 6 bases outside the gene matches. CDR3 length: 13 amino acids. CDR1 is SEHNR and CDR2 is FQNEAQ in the germline V gene (reference sequence). CDR3 in DNA: TGTGCCAGCCGTAGCGCGGGGGGAGAGACCCAGTACTTC. This codes for CASRSAGGETQYF.

A remark on this clonotype: The junction differs from germline at one of its ends, possibly a read error. The V and J genes are TRBV28 and TRBJ2-6; D gene uncertain. CDR3 length equals 17 residues. Per germline, CDR1 MDHEN and CDR2 SYDVKM. The CDR3 region has the DNA TGTGCCGGCAGTTTAACTCAGGTATTCTCTGGGGCCAACGTCCTGACTTTC. This translates into CAGSLTQVFSGANVLTF.

This clonotype was found many times. V is TRBV2 and J is TRBJ1-1; D is undetermined. Germline V gene data show CDR1 as SNHLY and CDR2 as FYNNEI. The V and J ends lost 3 bases and 6 bases respectively, with 14 bases between them. The CDR3 consists of 14 residues. DNA for the CDR3: TGTGCCAGCAGTGATAAGGGTAGGGTGGCTGAAGCTTTCTTT. This sequence encodes CASSDKGRVAEAFF. Looking up the rest from reference TRBV2 and TRBJ1-1 gives the full variable domain: EPEVTQTPSHQVTQMGQEVILRCVPISNHLYFYWYRQILGQKVEFLVSFYNNEISEKSEIFDDQFSVERPDGSNFTLKIRSTKLEDSAMYFCASSDKGRVAEAFFGQGTRLTVV.

This clonotype was seen many times. The chain combines TRBV20-1 with TRBJ2-7; perhaps TRBD1 as D (6 bases). V dropped 1 base and J dropped 1 base, with 11 bases sitting between them. The germline V gene has CDR1 DFQATT and CDR2 SNEGSKA (reference sequence). The CDR3 runs to 14 residues. CDR3 sequence (DNA): TGCAGTGCTAGAGCAGGGGTTGGTTCCTACGAGCAGTACTTC. Its protein product is CSARAGVGSYEQYF.

This clonotype has a count of ten or more. The J gene is TRBJ2-3, the V gene TRBV6-5; no clear D gene. The CDR3 totals 16 residues. CDR1 and CDR2 from the germline V gene are MNHEY and SVGAGI. Trimming shortened V by 0 bases and J by 2 bases, and 12 bases separated the two germline ends. The DNA for the CDR3 is TGTGCCAGCAGTTACTCGATGGCCGCAACCACAGATACGCAGTATTTT. Its translation: CASSYSMAATTDTQYF.

This clonotype was recorded only once. The gene calls are TRBV2 and TRBJ2-5; D possibly corresponds to TRBD2 (6 bases). The J call may be wrong; the DNA end is better matched by TRBJ2-7. Looked up from germline, CDR1 is SNHLY and CDR2 is FYNNEI. The CDR3 length is 13 residues. The CDR3 bases are TGTGCCAGCACGGGCGGGGACTCCTACGAGCAGTACTTC. Residues: CASTGGDSYEQYF.

The table lists this clonotype with many counts. The chain links TRBV7-3 to TRBJ2-5; 7 positions agree with TRBD2. The CDR3 runs 16 residues. The trim removed 2 bases at V and 3 bases at J, leaving 9 bases unmatched. Germline V gene sequence: CDR1 SGHTA, CDR2 FQGTGA. In nucleotides, the CDR3 is TGTGCCAGCAGCTTATTTGGTACTAGCGATGAAGAGACCCAGTACTTC. Protein sequence: CASSLFGTSDEETQYF.

CDR3 protein: CASSLRTGGSTEAFF. The CDR3, as DNA: TGTGCCAGCAGTCTTCGAACAGGGGGCTCCACTGAAGCTTTCTTT. The chain uses TRBV6-2 or TRBV6-3 and TRBJ1-1; 9 bases line up with TRBD1. The CDR3 is 15 residues long. The J segment lost 4 bases and the V segment lost 5 bases, leaving 8 bases of the junction unmatched. CDR1 is MNHEY and CDR2 is SVGEGT in the germline V gene.

This clonotype turned up a few times. The chain carries TRBV19 and TRBJ1-5, with D unresolved. Looked up from germline, CDR1 is LNHDA and CDR2 is SQIVND (reference sequence). Trimming shortened V by 5 bases and J by 11 bases, and 10 bases separated the two germline ends. The CDR3 contains 11 residues. In DNA, the CDR3 is TGTGCCAGTAGTTCAAGTACGGCCCAGCATTTT. This translates into CASSSSTAQHF.

This clonotype was detected many times. This chain uses TRBV12-5 with TRBJ2-5; tentatively, D is TRBD1 or TRBD2 (6 bases each). Germline lookup yields CDR1 LGHNT and CDR2 FRNRAP. This CDR3 spans 13 amino acids. Trimming pared 5 bases from V and 1 base from J, leaving 8 bases between. The CDR3, as DNA: TGTGCTAGTGGTACGGGGGCCCAAGAGACCCAGTACTTC. Its protein is CASGTGAQETQYF. The complete variable domain, with remaining parts taken from reference TRBV12-5 and TRBJ2-5, reads DARVTQTPRHKVTEMGQEVTMRCQPILGHNTVFWYRQTMMQGLELLAYFRNRAPLDDSGMPKDRFSAEMPDATLATLKIQPSEPRDSAVYFCASGTGAQETQYFGPGTRLLVL.

The table lists this clonotype with many counts. The J gene is TRBJ1-5, the V gene TRBV6-1, with D uncertain. Trimming removed 6 bases at V and 4 bases at J, with 10 bases between. CDR1 and CDR2 from the germline V gene are MNHNS and SASEGT. The CDR3 runs to 13 residues. CDR3: CASSPLLNQPQHF. The CDR3 DNA follows: TGTGCCAGCAGCCCACTCCTTAATCAGCCCCAGCATTTT.

The V call is TRBV5-1, the J call TRBJ1-6; D is unresolved. V was cut by 0 bases and J by 9 bases, with 10 bases left in between. The CDR3 spans 14 residues. Germline V gives CDR1 SGHRS, CDR2 YFSETQ. CDR3 residues: CASSLEQLPSPLHF. DNA of the CDR3: TGCGCCAGCAGCTTGGAACAGCTACCTTCACCCCTCCACTTT.

This clonotype was seen only a few times. The chain joins TRBV11-1 to TRBJ2-1; 7 nucleotides align to TRBD1. The last part of the DNA fits TRBJ2-5 better; the J call may be wrong. Germline CDR1 is SGHAT and CDR2 is FQDESV (reference sequence). CDR3 length: 15 residues. The CDR3 DNA reads as TGTGCCAGCAGCTCAAGACAGGGCGATAAAGAGACCCAGTACTTC. Residues: CASSSRQGDKETQYF.

This clonotype occurred many times. This sequence joins TRBV6-1 and TRBJ2-1; 8 bases line up with TRBD1. Germline V CDR1 and CDR2: MNHNS, SASEGT. Trimming removed 5 bases from V and 9 bases from J; junction bases left unmatched: 6. The CDR3 extends over 13 amino acids. CDR3 DNA sequence: TGTGCCAGCAGTAGGACAGGGAGGAGTGAGCAGTTCTTC. It codes for CASSRTGRSEQFF.

This clonotype was detected only a few times. This could be a read error, since a much larger clone is one nucleotide away. This CDR3 reads CASRRLRTSTGTQYF. CDR3 DNA sequence: TGTGCCAGCCGGAGGTTACGGACTAGCACAGGTACGCAGTATTTT. The V call is TRBV2, the J call TRBJ2-3, with 8 positions matching TRBD2. This CDR3 is built from 15 residues. Germline V CDR1 and CDR2: SNHLY, FYNNEI.